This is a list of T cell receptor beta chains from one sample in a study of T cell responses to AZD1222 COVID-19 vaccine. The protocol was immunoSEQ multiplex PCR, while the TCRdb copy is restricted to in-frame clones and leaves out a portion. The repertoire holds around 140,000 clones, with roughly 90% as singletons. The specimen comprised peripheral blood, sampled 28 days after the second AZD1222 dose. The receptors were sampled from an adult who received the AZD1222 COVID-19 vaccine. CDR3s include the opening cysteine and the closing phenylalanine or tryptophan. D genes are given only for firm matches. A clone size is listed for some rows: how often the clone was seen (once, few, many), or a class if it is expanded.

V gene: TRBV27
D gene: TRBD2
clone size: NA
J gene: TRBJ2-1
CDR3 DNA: TGTGCCAGCAGTTTATATTCCGGGACTAGGACCGACAATGAGCAGTTCTTC
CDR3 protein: CASSLYSGTRTDNEQFF

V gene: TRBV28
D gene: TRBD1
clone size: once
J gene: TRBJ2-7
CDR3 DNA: TGTGCCAGCAAGGGGGCAGGGGACCGCTACGAGCAGTACTTC
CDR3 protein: CASKGAGDRYEQYF

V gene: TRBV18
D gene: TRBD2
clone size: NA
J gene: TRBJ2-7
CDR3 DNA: TGTGCCAGCTCACCCACTAGCGGGAACGAGCAGTACTTC
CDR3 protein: CASSPTSGNEQYF

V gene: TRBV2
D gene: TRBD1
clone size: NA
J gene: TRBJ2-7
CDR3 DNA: TGTGCCAGCAGGAGACAGGGGGTGGCCTACGAGCAGTACTTC
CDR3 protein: CASRRQGVAYEQYF

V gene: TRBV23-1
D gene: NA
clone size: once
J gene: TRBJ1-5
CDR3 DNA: TGCGCCAGCAGTCTATTAATTGCATGGGACGGCAGCAATCAGCCCCAGCATTTT
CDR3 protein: CASSLLIAWDGSNQPQHF

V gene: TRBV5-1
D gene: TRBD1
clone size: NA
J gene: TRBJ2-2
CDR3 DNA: TGCGCCAGCAGCTGGGGGACAGGGTCGAACACCGGGGAGCTGTTTTTT
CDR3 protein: CASSWGTGSNTGELFF

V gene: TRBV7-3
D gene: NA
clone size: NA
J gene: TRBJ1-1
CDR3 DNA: TGTGCCAGCAGCTTAACCGTCTCCATGAACACTGAAGCTTTCTTT
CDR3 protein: CASSLTVSMNTEAFF

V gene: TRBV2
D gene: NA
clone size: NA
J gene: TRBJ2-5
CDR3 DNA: TGTGCCAGCAGACAGGGCGGGTTGGAGACCCAGTACTTC
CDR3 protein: CASRQGGLETQYF

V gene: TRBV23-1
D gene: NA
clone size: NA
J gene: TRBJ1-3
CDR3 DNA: TGCGCCAGCAGTCAAAGGTGCGGGAGCTCTGGAAACACCATATATTTT
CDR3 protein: CASSQRCGSSGNTIYF

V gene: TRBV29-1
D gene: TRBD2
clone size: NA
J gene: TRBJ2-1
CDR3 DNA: TGCAGCGTTGAATCCGGCGGGAGAGGATTCAATGAGCAGTTCTTC
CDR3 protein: CSVESGGRGFNEQFF

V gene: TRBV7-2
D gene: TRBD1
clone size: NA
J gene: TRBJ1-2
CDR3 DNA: TGTGCCAGCAGCTTCAAAGGGGGCGGAGGTGGCTACACCTTC
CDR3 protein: CASSFKGGGGGYTF

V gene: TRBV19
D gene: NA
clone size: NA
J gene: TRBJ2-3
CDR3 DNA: TGTGCCAGTACCCAGGACAGAGATACGCAGTATTTT
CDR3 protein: CASTQDRDTQYF

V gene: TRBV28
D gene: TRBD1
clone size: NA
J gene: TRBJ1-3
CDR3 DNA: TGTGCCAGCAGCCGGGCGGGGACAGGGCCAGGAAACACCATATATTTT
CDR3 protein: CASSRAGTGPGNTIYF

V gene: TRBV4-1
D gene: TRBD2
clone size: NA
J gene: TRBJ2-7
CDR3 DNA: TGCGCCAGCAGCCAAGAATGGGGGAGGGCCTGGGAGCAGTACTTC
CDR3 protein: CASSQEWGRAWEQYF

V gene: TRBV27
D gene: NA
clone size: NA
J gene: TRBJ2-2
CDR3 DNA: TGTGCCAGCCCTGTGGGGCAGTTGAACACCGGGGAGCTGTTTTTT
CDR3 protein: CASPVGQLNTGELFF

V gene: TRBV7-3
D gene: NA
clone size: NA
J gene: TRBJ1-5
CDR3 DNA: TGTGCCAGCAGCCAAGGGGGGGGCAATCAGCCCCAGCATTTT
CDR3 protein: CASSQGGGNQPQHF

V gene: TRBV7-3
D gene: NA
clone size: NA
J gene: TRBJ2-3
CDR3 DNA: TGTGCCAGCAGCTTAAGTAGCACAGATACGCAGTATTTT
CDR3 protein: CASSLSSTDTQYF

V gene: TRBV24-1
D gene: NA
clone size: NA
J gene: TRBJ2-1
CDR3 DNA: TGTGCCACCAGCGCTCCACTAGGGGGTTCCTACAATGAGCAGTTCTTC
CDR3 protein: CATSAPLGGSYNEQFF

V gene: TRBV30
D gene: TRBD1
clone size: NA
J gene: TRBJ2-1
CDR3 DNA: TGTGCCTGGAGTGTAGGGACAGGGGCCGATGAGCAGTTCTTC
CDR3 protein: CAWSVGTGADEQFF

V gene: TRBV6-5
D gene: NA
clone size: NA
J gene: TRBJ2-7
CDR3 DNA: TGTGCCAGCACGATGGACCCAACCTACGAGCAGTACTTC
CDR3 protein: CASTMDPTYEQYF

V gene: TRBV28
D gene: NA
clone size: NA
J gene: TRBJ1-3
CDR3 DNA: TGTGCCAGCAGCGCCCGAGGCCAGGGAGGAAACACCATATATTTT
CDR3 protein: CASSARGQGGNTIYF

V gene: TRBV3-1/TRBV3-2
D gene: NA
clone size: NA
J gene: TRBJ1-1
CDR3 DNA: TGTGCCAGCAGCCAAGCTCCAGGGGTGGCTTTCTTT
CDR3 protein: CASSQAPGVAFF

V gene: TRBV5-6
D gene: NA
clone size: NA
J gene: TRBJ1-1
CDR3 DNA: TGTGCCAGCAGCCGGAACACTGAAGCTTTCTTT
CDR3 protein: CASSRNTEAFF

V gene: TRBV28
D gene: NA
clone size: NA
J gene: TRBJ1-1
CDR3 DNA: TGTGCCAGCAGTTTACAGGGAGAGACTGAAGCTTTCTTT
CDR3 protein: CASSLQGETEAFF

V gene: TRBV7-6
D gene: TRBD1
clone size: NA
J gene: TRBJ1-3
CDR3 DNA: TGTGCCAGCAGCGTCAGGGGGATTTCGTCTGGAAACACCATATATTTT
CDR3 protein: CASSVRGISSGNTIYF

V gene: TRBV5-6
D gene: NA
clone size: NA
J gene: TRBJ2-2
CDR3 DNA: TGTGCCAGCAGCTTCGGGGGAGGACTAAACACCGGGGAGCTGTTTTTT
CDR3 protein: CASSFGGGLNTGELFF

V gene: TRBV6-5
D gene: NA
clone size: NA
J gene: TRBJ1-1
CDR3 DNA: TGTGCCAGCAGTTACTCACAGGCTCTGAACACTGAAGCTTTCTTT
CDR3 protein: CASSYSQALNTEAFF

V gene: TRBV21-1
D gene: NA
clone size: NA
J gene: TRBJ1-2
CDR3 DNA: TGTGCCAGCAGCAGCCGGGACGGAGGTTCGGGCGGCTACACCTTC
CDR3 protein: CASSSRDGGSGGYTF

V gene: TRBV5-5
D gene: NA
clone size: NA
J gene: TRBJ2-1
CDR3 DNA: TGTGCCAGCAGCCCCCAGGGCCATTACAATGAGCAGTTCTTC
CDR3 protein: CASSPQGHYNEQFF

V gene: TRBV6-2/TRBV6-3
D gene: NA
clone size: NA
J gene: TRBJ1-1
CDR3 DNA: TGTGCCAGCAGTTACGGAGGGGACACTTTCTTT
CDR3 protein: CASSYGGDTFF

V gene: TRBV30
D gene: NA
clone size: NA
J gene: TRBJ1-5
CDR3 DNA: TGTGCCTGGAGTCTATCAGGGTTGTACGATCAGCCCCAGCATTTT
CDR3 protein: CAWSLSGLYDQPQHF

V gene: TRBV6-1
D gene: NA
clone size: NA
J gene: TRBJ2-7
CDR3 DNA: TGTGCCAGCAGTGAAGCCCGACATTCCTACGAGCAGTACTTC
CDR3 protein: CASSEARHSYEQYF

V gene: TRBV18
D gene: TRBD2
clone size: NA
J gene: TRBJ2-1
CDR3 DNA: TGTGCCAGCTCACCAAGTCAAGAAGCGGGAGGGGCCAATGAGCAGTTCTTC
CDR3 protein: CASSPSQEAGGANEQFF

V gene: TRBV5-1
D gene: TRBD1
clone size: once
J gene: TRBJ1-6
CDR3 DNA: TGCGCCAGCAGCCCGGACCCGACAGGGACAAATAATTCACCCCTCCACTTT
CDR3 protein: CASSPDPTGTNNSPLHF

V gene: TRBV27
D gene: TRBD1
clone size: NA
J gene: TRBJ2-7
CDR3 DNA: TGTGCCAGCAGTTTTATTCGGGACAGGCAGTACTTC
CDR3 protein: CASSFIRDRQYF

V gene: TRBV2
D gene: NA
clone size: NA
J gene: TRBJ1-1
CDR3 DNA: TGTGCCAGCAGTCTCGCCTACGGGGAAGCTTTCTTT
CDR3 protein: CASSLAYGEAFF

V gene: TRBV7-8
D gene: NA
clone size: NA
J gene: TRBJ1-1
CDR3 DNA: TGTGCCAGCAGCTTTCGCCAGAACACTGAAGCTTTCTTT
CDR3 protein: CASSFRQNTEAFF